This T cell receptor beta chain derives from a study of blood T cell repertoires in COVID-19 (TCRdb year 2020). About the study as a whole: The collaborator samples originated in the United States, Italy and Spain and spanned the acute and convalescent phases of COVID-19. The material from the prospective study consisted of cDNA or gDNA derived from T cells, B-cell-depleted T cells, or PBMCs. Subjects who had been exposed to COVID-19, were actively infected with it, or had recovered from it provided the deeply sampled blood TCRbeta repertoires that made up the dataset. A freely available public database, intended as a resource for researchers studying the immune response to SARS-CoV-2, is where the repertoires were released. The samples were drawn from two sources: the first 160 participants of the ongoing ImmuneRACE study, and 1,254 subjects contributed by 6 global collaborators. The sample metadata nearly always contained a de-identified subject ID, COVID-19 status, age in years and sex. Where available, HLA class I and class II types were obtained from metadata supplied by the sample provider rather than from assay-based typing.

On the study overall, not on this receptor specifically: How much clinical and demographic metadata was included differed by source and by participant, and the metadata was provided uncurated.

In regard to this clone: Its antigen remains unidentified. No quality values exist for individual bases; no much larger clone is one base distant.

The immunoSEQ Assay, a bias-controlled multiplex PCR, was used to amplify TCRbeta CDR3 regions from genomic DNA. The authors' pipeline ran thus. Nucleated cell counts per sample were estimated from amplification of reference gene primers within the assay. Sequence reads were collapsed and filtered to measure the absolute abundance of every unique TCRbeta CDR3 rearrangement. Productive Simpson clonality was computed per sample as the square root of Simpson's diversity index over productive rearrangements. The clones in this table, taken by TCRdb from immuneACCESS, are in-frame only. Not every clone is retained; where verified, under half of the shortfall comes from an unresolved V gene, and the cause of the rest is unknown. That table gives V, J and clone size, and the DNA gave D and trimming. A total of a few hundred thousand clones appear in this sample, 75% to 90% of them only once. The ten largest clonotypes hold about 4.5% of the sample.

Samples from volunteer blood donors who had recovered from COVID-19 were contributed by a second Seattle source. Collaborating institutions collected whole blood in K2EDTA tubes following their own protocols. Collaborator samples were shipped for TCRbeta analysis as frozen whole blood, isolated PBMCs, or DNA extracted from either sample type. This receptor was obtained from a woman aged 40 to 50 who had recovered from COVID-19. Sequenced: peripheral blood.

The bases read TGCGCCAGCAGCAACAGGGACTACGAGCAGTACTTC. Its protein reads: CASSNRDYEQYF. The chain links TRBV5-1 with TRBJ2-7; TRBD1 is a weak D gene call, 6 bases matching. At the junction V is shortened by 4 bases and J by 3 bases, with 8 bases in between. Reading from cysteine to phenylalanine, the CDR3 counts 12 amino acids. Solely the CDR3 DNA is kept, with 36 bases framed from the first base. From a lookup of the germline V gene, CDR1 and CDR2 are SGHRS and YFSETQ.